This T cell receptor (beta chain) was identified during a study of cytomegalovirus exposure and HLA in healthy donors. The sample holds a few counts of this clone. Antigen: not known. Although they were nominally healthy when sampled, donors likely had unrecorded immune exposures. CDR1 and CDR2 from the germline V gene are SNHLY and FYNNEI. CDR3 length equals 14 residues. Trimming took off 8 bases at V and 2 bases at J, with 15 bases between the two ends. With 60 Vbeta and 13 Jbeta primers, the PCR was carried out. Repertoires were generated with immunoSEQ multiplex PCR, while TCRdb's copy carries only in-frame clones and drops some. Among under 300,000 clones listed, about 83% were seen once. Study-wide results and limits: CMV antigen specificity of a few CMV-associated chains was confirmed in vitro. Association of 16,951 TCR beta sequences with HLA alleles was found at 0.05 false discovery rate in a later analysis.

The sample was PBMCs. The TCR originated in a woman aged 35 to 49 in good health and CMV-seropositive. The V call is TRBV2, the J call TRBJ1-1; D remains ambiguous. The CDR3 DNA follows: TGTGCCAGCGTCTCCACCGAACTTAACACTGAAGCTTTCTTT. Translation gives CASVSTELNTEAFF.